The present T cell receptor beta chain was sequenced within a study of response to subunit inactivated influenza vaccine. J was trimmed by 3 bases and V by 7 bases; bases with no gene match: 11. The length of the CDR3 is 15 residues. The V gene's germline CDR1 is MGHDK and CDR2 SYGVNS. TCRdb independently ran MiXCR on the RT-PCR reads; one entry per CDR3 protein. The table lists roughly 670,000 distinct CDR3 sequences, about 14% of them singletons. V gene TRBV25-1 combines with J gene TRBJ2-7; TRBD2 aligns across 8 bases. Specimen: PBMCs from blood, collected 14 to 15 days before vaccination. This TCR came from a man aged 50 to 59 who received an inactivated influenza vaccine. The CDR3 protein is CASTTGGARGYEQYF. CDR3 sequence (DNA): TGTGCCAGCACCACCGGGGGGGCTAGAGGCTACGAGCAGTACTTC.